This T cell receptor beta chain was sequenced during a study of post-analysis software for immune sequencing data. Study-level points and caveats: Versus controls, multiple sclerosis patients showed significantly lower diversity (normalized Chao1). Relative to controls, patients had several TRBV segments at higher frequency, with TRBV5-6, TRBV5-1 and TRBV20-1 among these.

CDR1 KGHDR and CDR2 SFDVKD come from the germline V gene. The CDR3 extends over 13 amino acids. Unique molecular identifiers featured in each of the TCR beta cDNA libraries. T cells numbering about 0.9 to 10 million yielded cDNA molecules that totaled about 500,000. TCRdb redid the calling of the PCR reads with MiXCR, one entry per CDR3 protein. The data hold 650,000 to 850,000 distinct CDR3 sequences, with about 45% observed a single time. With regard to this clonotype: Its target is not known.

This chain connects TRBV24-1 to TRBJ2-4; D is unresolved. Near its end, the DNA agrees better with TRBJ2-5, so the J call may be wrong. The origin of this receptor is a girl between 10 and 17 years old with multiple sclerosis. Sequenced material: blood. CDR3 nucleotides: TGTGCCACCAGTGACTTGGACGGAGAGACCCAGTACTTC. It is translated as CATSDLDGETQYF.